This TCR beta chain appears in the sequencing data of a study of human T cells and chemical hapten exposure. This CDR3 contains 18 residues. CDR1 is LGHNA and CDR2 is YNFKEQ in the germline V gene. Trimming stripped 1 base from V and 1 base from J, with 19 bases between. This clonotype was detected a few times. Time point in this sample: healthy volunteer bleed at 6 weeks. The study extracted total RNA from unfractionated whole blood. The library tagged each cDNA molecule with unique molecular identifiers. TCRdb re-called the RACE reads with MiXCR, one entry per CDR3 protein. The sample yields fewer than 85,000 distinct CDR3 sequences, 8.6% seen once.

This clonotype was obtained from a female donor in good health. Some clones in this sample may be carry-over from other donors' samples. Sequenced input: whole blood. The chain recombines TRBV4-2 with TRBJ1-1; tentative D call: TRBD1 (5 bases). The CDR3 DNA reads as TGTGCCAGCAGCCAAGGCCTGATACAGGAAAACAGGAACACTGAAGCTTTCTTT. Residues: CASSQGLIQENRNTEAFF.